This T cell receptor (beta chain) was sequenced during a study of T cell changes during pregnancy in multiple sclerosis. CDR1 is SGDLS and CDR2 is YYNGEE in the germline V gene. The CDR3 length is 15 residues. V shed 0 bases and J shed 0 bases, with 9 bases lying between them. Sequencing used immunoSEQ multiplex PCR; TCRdb keeps in-frame clones, though not all of them. The repertoire consists of over 40,000 clones, with roughly 90% occurring once and the leading ten covering 1.2%. This clonotype was sampled from a female donor with multiple sclerosis, enrolled in a pregnancy study. The rearrangement uses TRBV9 and TRBJ1-1; no firm D call. Material: CD4+ T cells from peripheral blood mononuclear cells, obtained in the second trimester of pregnancy. The CDR3 loop reads CASSVAQAMNTEAFF. For the CDR3, the DNA is TGTGCCAGCAGCGTAGCCCAGGCTATGAACACTGAAGCTTTCTTT.